This TCR beta chain was sequenced in a study of shared clonotypes between healthy human individuals. Whole-study context: Each donor had three CD4 naive, three CD4 memory, two CD8 naive and one CD8 memory plate.

On this clone itself: Its target is not known.

TCRdb's table, derived via immunoSEQ multiplex PCR, lists solely in-frame clones and lacks some. The sample records some 2,400,000 clones, roughly 95% being singletons. The study drew its donors from healthy HIV-negative adults without recent acute infections or vaccinations. Study-wide results and limits: Sharing across four donors was highest in naive CD4 (approximately 5%) and lowest in memory CD8 (approximately 0.4%).

This receptor was taken from a young man in good health. Sequencing was done on a sample of naive CD4+ T cells sorted from blood. The subset is: CD45RA+ positively selected.

The DNA of the CDR3 is TGTGCCATCAGGGACACTAGCGGGAGGGCCGCGAAAACCTACGAGCAGTACTTC. Translated, it gives CAIRDTSGRAAKTYEQYF. The genes are TRBV10-3 and TRBJ2-7; 13 nucleotides agree with TRBD2. Germline loops: CDR1 ENHRY, CDR2 SYGVKD. V dropped 6 bases and J dropped 2; count of bases not matched to a gene: 13. The CDR3 sequence is 18 residues long.